A single sample is the source of the 19 T cell receptor beta chains below, sequenced in a study of CD8 T cells in ankylosing spondylitis. TCRdb processed the 5' RACE reads anew with MiXCR; each CDR3 protein has one entry. Of fewer than 550,000 distinct CDR3 sequences listed, roughly 5.2% are singletons. Their cognate antigens are unknown. Notes on the study in general: What appeared characteristic of ankylosing spondylitis blood was a TCR beta motif of eight highly homologous variants.

Sequenced input: blood, either unsorted or a sorted T cell fraction (not recorded which). The receptors stem from a male donor with ankylosing spondylitis.

The sample holds many counts of this clonotype. This chain links TRBV20-1 with TRBJ1-1; D may be TRBD1 (5 bases). The CDR3 loop spans 12 amino acids. Germline V gene lookup returns CDR1 DFQATT and CDR2 SNEGSKA (reference sequence). V lost 3 bases to trimming and J lost 6 bases, with 11 bases between them. CDR3: CSARSQGAEAFF. In DNA form, the CDR3 reads TGCAGTGCTAGGTCTCAGGGCGCTGAAGCTTTCTTT.

The sample holds many counts of this clonotype. The chain combines TRBV6-5 with TRBJ2-5; a possible D gene is TRBD1 (6 bases). V lost 2 bases and J 10 bases, leaving 17 bases between the germline ends. The CDR3 totals 14 residues. The germline V gene encodes CDR1 MNHEY and CDR2 SVGAGI. The CDR3 sequence is CASSYQNRDTVQYF. The CDR3 region has the DNA TGTGCCAGCAGTTACCAGAACCGGGACACGGTCCAGTACTTC.

This clonotype was counted ten times or more. The J gene is TRBJ2-7, the V gene TRBV28; TRBD1 is a possible D gene (5 bases). The length of the CDR3 is 14 residues. From germline, CDR1 is MDHEN and CDR2 SYDVKM. Trimming removed 5 bases at V and 6 bases at J, with 17 bases between. The CDR3 region is CASSLPGSLFEQYF. The CDR3 coding sequence is TGTGCCAGCAGTCTACCAGGGTCCCTCTTCGAGCAGTACTTC. The variable domain in full, completed from reference TRBV28 and TRBJ2-7, reads DVKVTQSSRYLVKRTGEKVFLECVQDMDHENMFWYRQDPGLGLRLIYFSYDVKMKEKGDIPEGYSVSREKKERFSLILESASTNQTSMYLCASSLPGSLFEQYFGPGTRLTVT.

This clonotype was seen repeatedly, ten times or more. V and J are TRBV5-1 and TRBJ2-6, with 7 bases matching TRBD1. After removal of 2 bases from V and 0 bases from J, the junction contained 11 bases not matched to a gene. Germline assignment: CDR1 SGHRS and CDR2 YFSETQ. The CDR3 totals 19 residues. CDR3 sequence: CASSFIPGQRTSGANVLTF. CDR3 sequence (DNA): TGCGCCAGCAGCTTTATCCCGGGACAGAGGACCTCTGGGGCCAACGTCCTGACTTTC.

The table lists this clonotype with many counts. The chain is built from TRBV20-1 and TRBJ2-5; D is perhaps TRBD1 or TRBD2 (6 bases each). CDR3 length: 13 amino acids. V shed 1 base and J shed 3 bases, with 9 bases lying between them. Germline lookup yields CDR1 DFQATT and CDR2 SNEGSKA (reference sequence). The CDR3, as DNA: TGCAGTGCTAGAGTCGGGGGCGAAGAGACCCAGTACTTC. The encoded protein is CSARVGGEETQYF.

This clonotype was seen ten or more times. The J gene is TRBJ2-7, the V gene TRBV5-1; the D gene could be TRBD1 or TRBD2 (5 bases each). Per germline, CDR1 SGHRS and CDR2 YFSETQ. Trimming removed 2 bases at V and 1 base at J, with 13 bases between. The CDR3 covers 15 residues. The CDR3 sequence is CASSFDPGPSYEQYF. CDR3 in DNA: TGCGCCAGCAGCTTCGATCCGGGACCATCCTACGAGCAGTACTTC.

This clonotype was counted many times. The J gene is TRBJ2-5, the V gene TRBV6-5, with TRBD2 identical over 7 bases. The J segment lost 2 bases and the V segment lost 0 bases, leaving 3 bases of the junction unmatched. Germline lookup yields CDR1 MNHEY and CDR2 SVGAGI. This CDR3 contains 15 residues. The CDR3 region is CASSYSLAEQETQYF. DNA of the CDR3: TGTGCCAGCAGTTACTCGCTAGCGGAGCAAGAGACCCAGTACTTC.

This clonotype has a count of ten or more. The gene calls are TRBV20-1 and TRBJ2-1, with TRBD2 matching over 11 bases. After removal of 3 bases from V and 1 base from J, the junction contained 8 bases not matched to a gene. Germline V gives CDR1 DFQATT, CDR2 SNEGSKA (reference sequence). This CDR3 comprises 17 residues. The CDR3 DNA reads as TGCAGTGCTAGCACTAGCGGGAGAAGAGAGTCCTACAATGAGCAGTTCTTC. It encodes CSASTSGRRESYNEQFF.

This clonotype appeared a few times. The chain carries TRBV20-1 and TRBJ2-1; TRBD2 matches at 9 bases. CDR3 size: 15 residues. With V trimmed by 5 bases and J by 9 bases, 14 bases remained unmatched. Per germline, CDR1 DFQATT and CDR2 SNEGSKA (reference sequence). The CDR3 loop is CSASLADSGSPEQFF. The CDR3 DNA is TGCAGTGCTTCTCTCGCCGATAGCGGGAGTCCTGAGCAGTTCTTC.

The J gene is TRBJ2-1, the V gene TRBV5-1; 9 bases match TRBD2. The length of the CDR3 is 14 residues. Germline V gene lookup returns CDR1 SGHRS and CDR2 YFSETQ. V shed 4 bases, J shed 4 bases, and the junction held 3 bases outside the gene matches. CDR3 nucleotide sequence: TGCGCCAGCAGCAAGCTAGCGGGGTACAATGAGCAGTTCTTC. Translated, it gives CASSKLAGYNEQFF.

The V and J genes are TRBV7-2 and TRBJ1-1; tentative D call: TRBD1 (6 bases). CDR1 is SGHTA and CDR2 is FQGNSA in the germline V gene. With 2 bases removed from V and 4 bases from J, the gap between germline ends came to 11 bases. The CDR3 covers 14 residues. CDR3 nucleotide sequence: TGTGCCAGCAGCTTATTACGGGGGCCCACTGAAGCTTTCTTT. Its protein product is CASSLLRGPTEAFF.

This chain joins TRBV2 and TRBJ2-5, with 8 nucleotides matching TRBD1. Germline V gene lookup returns CDR1 SNHLY and CDR2 FYNNEI. The V gene end was trimmed by 0 bases and the J gene end by 5 bases; junction bases not matched to a gene: 2. The CDR3 runs to 14 residues. In nucleotides, the CDR3 is TGTGCCAGCAGTGAAGCAAACAGGGGGGAGACCCAGTACTTC. As protein: CASSEANRGETQYF.

This clonotype was observed at least ten times. The rearrangement joins TRBV7-2 to TRBJ2-1; D is possibly TRBD1 (5 bases). The CDR3 is 14 residues long. Germline values: CDR1 SGHTA, CDR2 FQGNSA. Trimming removed 3 bases at V and 3 bases at J, with 9 bases between. The CDR3 region has the DNA TGTGCCAGCAGCTTTGACAGATTCTACAATGAGCAGTTCTTC. Its protein is CASSFDRFYNEQFF.

This clonotype was seen only a few times. This chain uses TRBV6-5 with TRBJ2-1, with no clear D. The CDR3 length is 11 residues. Germline V gene lookup returns CDR1 MNHEY and CDR2 SVGAGI. Trimming shortened V by 6 bases and J by 9 bases, and 9 bases separated the two germline ends. CDR3 DNA sequence: TGTGCCAGCAGAGTGTACGGTGAGCAGTTCTTC. It specifies CASRVYGEQFF.

This clonotype has ten or more counts. J is TRBJ2-2 and V is TRBV4-3, with TRBD2 matching 9 bases. V was clipped by 0 bases and J by 4 bases; unmatched bases: 6. Germline CDR1 reads LGHNA; CDR2 reads YSLEER. The CDR3 has 17 amino acids. The CDR3 DNA sequence: TGCGCCAGCAGCCAAGATTGGCGGGAGGGGGGCACCGGGGAGCTGTTTTTT. It encodes CASSQDWREGGTGELFF.

This clonotype was detected ten times or more. CDR3 loop: CASSESGKGANVEQYF. Here the CDR3 DNA reads TGCGCCAGCAGTGAGTCGGGAAAAGGGGCGAATGTCGAGCAGTACTTC. The rearrangement links TRBV10-1 to TRBJ2-7; D might be TRBD1 (5 bases). The CDR3 length is 16 residues. The V gene lost 0 bases and the J gene lost 6 bases, with 18 bases spanning the gap. Per the germline V gene, CDR1 is WNHNN and CDR2 is SYGVQD (reference sequence).

This clonotype was recorded at least ten times. The V call is TRBV7-9, the J call TRBJ1-2; 7 nucleotides align to TRBD1. Germline trimming cut 4 bases from V and 2 bases from J; bases unmatched to any gene: 13. Per germline, CDR1 SEHNR and CDR2 FQNEAQ (reference sequence). The CDR3 totals 17 residues. The CDR3, as DNA: TGTGCCAGCAGCTCCCTTATTCGGGACAGTCTAAACTATGGCTACACCTTC. Translation gives CASSSLIRDSLNYGYTF.

This clonotype occurred a few times. V gene TRBV7-9 combines with J gene TRBJ1-2; D is uncertain. CDR3 size: 16 residues. Germline V lookup: CDR1 SEHNR, CDR2 FQNEAQ (reference sequence). V lost 5 bases to trimming and J lost 4 bases, with 20 bases between them. CDR3 sequence (DNA): TGTGCCAGCAGCCCGAGTGGAGGGTCTAAGAGCTATGGCTACACCTTC. This translates into CASSPSGGSKSYGYTF.

The V call is TRBV10-2, the J call TRBJ2-3; D may be TRBD2 (6 bases). The germline V gene encodes CDR1 WSHSY and CDR2 SAAADI. The CDR3 is 13 amino acids. V was pared by 7 bases and J by 6 bases, with 14 bases between. CDR3 bases: TGCGCCAGCAAAACTAGCCCCCTCGATACGCAGTATTTT. Translated, it gives CASKTSPLDTQYF.